The entry below describes one T cell receptor (beta chain). Its antigen is currently unknown. The time point here: patch test 3, about 24 weeks after DPC sensitization. Treatment noted: therapeutic diphenylcyclopropenone sensitization with weekly scalp DPC. The source of the sample is a study of human T cells and chemical hapten exposure. Study in general: Yields of TCR per sample differed, chiefly owing to small differences in pooled library volume.

TCRdb redid the calling of the RACE reads with MiXCR, one entry per CDR3 protein. Here the sample spans 150,000 to 200,000 distinct CDR3 sequences, approximately 26% being singletons. Study-level results: Among expanded TCRs, significantly more large CDR3 similarity clusters formed than among controls.

The germline gives CDR1 DFQATT, CDR2 SNEGSKA (reference sequence). Between the trimmed V and J ends, which lost 2 bases and 0 bases, there was a span of 5 bases. This CDR3 is 13 amino acids long. The J gene is TRBJ2-4, the V gene TRBV20-1; D is undetermined. Sequencing was performed on whole blood, taken in connection with sensitization to the hapten diphenylcyclopropenone (DPC). The sequence was collected from a woman aged 40 to 55 with alopecia areata. Some clones in this sample may be carry-over from other donors' samples. CDR3 DNA: TGCAGTGCTAGACAACTAGCCAAAAACATTCAGTACTTC. Amino acid sequence: CSARQLAKNIQYF.